The 9 T cell receptor beta chains reported below all come from one sample, sequenced in a study of T-cell memory formation after mild COVID-19. MiXCR, applied by TCRdb to the 5' RACE reads, yields one record per CDR3 protein. This sample has approximately 180,000 distinct CDR3 sequences, with under 20% found just once. The sample comprised PBMCs or a T cell subset sorted from them (not recorded which). All receptors come from an adult woman who had mild COVID-19 (a few samples of this study predate the infection). Cell type and time point are not known.

This clonotype turned up a few times. The chain uses TRBV3-1 and TRBJ2-7; the match to TRBD2 covers 8 bases. The CDR3 extends over 15 amino acids. V was pared by 1 base and J by 6 bases, with 8 bases of the junction left unmatched. Germline assignment: CDR1 LGHDT and CDR2 YNNKEL (reference sequence). The CDR3 spells CASSQVQRGGSEQYF. The CDR3 DNA reads as TGTGCCAGCAGCCAAGTGCAACGGGGGGGCAGCGAGCAGTACTTC.

The J gene is TRBJ1-1, the V gene TRBV5-6, with 7 bases that match TRBD1. J gave up 5 bases and V 4 bases, and 20 bases lay outside the gene matches. The CDR3 covers 18 residues. CDR1 SGHDT and CDR2 YYEEEE come from the germline V gene. CDR3 sequence reads: CASSRNRGLITSWTEAFF. The DNA for the CDR3 is TGTGCCAGCAGCAGGAACAGGGGCTTGATCACGTCTTGGACTGAAGCTTTCTTT. The variable domain in full, with the rest retrieved from reference TRBV5-6 and TRBJ1-1, is DAGVTQSPTHLIKTRGQQVTLRCSPKSGHDTVSWYQQALGQGPQFIFQYYEEEERQRGNFPDRFSGHQFPNYSSELNVNALLLGDSALYLCASSRNRGLITSWTEAFFGQGTRLTVV.

This clonotype has ten or more counts. This rearrangement joins TRBV5-1 to TRBJ2-7; TRBD2 is a possible D gene (6 bases). The CDR3 spans 14 residues. Trimming took off 4 bases at V and 2 bases at J, with 13 bases between the two ends. The germline V gene encodes CDR1 SGHRS and CDR2 YFSETQ. Here the CDR3 reads CASSMGLPPYEQYF. In nucleotides, the CDR3 is TGCGCCAGCAGCATGGGACTTCCCCCCTACGAGCAGTACTTC.

V and J are TRBV20-1 and TRBJ2-7; unclear D gene. Germline V lookup: CDR1 DFQATT, CDR2 SNEGSKA (reference sequence). CDR3 length equals 10 residues. V gave up 5 bases and J gave up 7 bases, with 9 bases separating them. The CDR3, as DNA: TGCAGTGCTGGTCCTCAGGAGCAGTACTTC. This codes for CSAGPQEQYF.

The sample holds a few counts of this clonotype. The chain couples TRBV12-3 or TRBV12-4 to TRBJ2-7; D might be TRBD1 (5 bases). The CDR3 is 13 amino acids. The V end was cut by 4 bases, the J end by 6 bases, with 13 bases between. The DNA for the CDR3 is TGTGCCAGCAGTTCTAACGCAGGGTTCGAGCAGTACTTC. This codes for CASSSNAGFEQYF.

This clonotype has more than one count but fewer than ten. The CDR3 nucleotides read TGCGCCAGCAGCTTTTGGCAGGCGGGGTCCGGGGAGCTGTTTTTT. It yields the protein CASSFWQAGSGELFF. The chain is built from TRBV5-1 and TRBJ2-2; TRBD2 is a possible D gene (6 bases). The CDR3 spans 15 residues. Germline lookup yields CDR1 SGHRS and CDR2 YFSETQ. V lost 2 bases to trimming and J lost 6 bases, with 14 bases between them.

The chain is built from TRBV5-5 and TRBJ2-3; tentative D call: TRBD2 (6 bases). The CDR3 loop spans 14 amino acids. V was pared by 4 bases and J by 6 bases, with 15 bases between. Germline CDR1 is SGHKS and CDR2 is YYEKEE (reference sequence). The CDR3: CASSLTSLSDTQYF. The CDR3 DNA is TGTGCCAGCAGCCTGACTAGTTTATCCGATACGCAGTATTTT.

This rearrangement joins TRBV29-1 to TRBJ2-2, with 10 bases matching TRBD1. This CDR3 is built from 14 residues. Germline V lookup: CDR1 SQVTM, CDR2 ANQGSEA. J was trimmed by 0 bases and V by 7 bases; bases with no gene match: 2. CDR3 sequence: CSGGQGANTGELFF. The CDR3 DNA reads as TGCAGCGGAGGACAGGGGGCGAACACCGGGGAGCTGTTTTTT.

V is TRBV10-3 and J is TRBJ2-7, with 7 nucleotides matching TRBD1. Germline V gene lookup returns CDR1 ENHRY and CDR2 SYGVKD. The CDR3 totals 16 residues. Germline trimming cut 4 bases from V and 0 bases from J; bases unmatched to any gene: 9. The CDR3 here is CAISGGRQGFSYEQYF. The CDR3 DNA is TGTGCCATCAGTGGGGGAAGACAGGGATTCTCCTACGAGCAGTACTTC.